Listed here are 25 T cell receptor beta chains from one sample, sequenced in a study of blood T cell repertoires in COVID-19. Assay: immunoSEQ multiplex PCR; the TCRdb copy retains only in-frame clones and omits some. The sample has 100,000 or so clones; approximately 86% are singletons. Input material: peripheral blood. These receptors came from a man in his 60s with acute or convalescent COVID-19.

V and J are TRBV18 and TRBJ1-2, with 7 bases matching TRBD1. After removal of 3 bases from V and 8 bases from J, the junction contained 12 bases not matched to a gene. The germline V gene has CDR1 KGHSH and CDR2 LQKENI. The CDR3 length is 15 residues. The CDR3 region has the DNA TGTGCCAGCTCACCTTTTGAGGGGGCAGGGCGCGGCTACACCTTC. Translated: CASSPFEGAGRGYTF.

The chain combines TRBV7-2 with TRBJ2-2; 7 bases map to TRBD2. This CDR3 has 15 amino acids. Per the germline V gene, CDR1 is SGHTA and CDR2 is FQGNSA. The V and J ends lost 6 bases and 4 bases, in that order; junction bases with no gene match: 8. CDR3 in DNA: TGTGCCAGCAGACCCGGGGGGTGGACCACCGGGGAGCTGTTTTTT. Its protein is CASRPGGWTTGELFF.

The V gene is TRBV4-1, the J gene TRBJ1-1; D unclear. The CDR3 sequence is 14 residues long. Germline lookup yields CDR1 MGHRA and CDR2 YSYEKL. V was trimmed by 0 bases and J by 4 bases, leaving 9 bases between them. The CDR3 DNA reads as TGCGCCAGCAGCCAAGAGTCGGGTACCACTGAAGCTTTCTTT. It yields the protein CASSQESGTTEAFF.

V and J are TRBV9 and TRBJ1-6; 8 bases match TRBD1. The trim removed 3 bases at V and 9 bases at J, leaving 8 bases unmatched. The CDR3 has 15 residues. Germline V gives CDR1 SGDLS, CDR2 YYNGEE. CDR3 sequence (DNA): TGTGCCAGCAGCGAAGACGGACAGGGTCGTTCACCCCTCCACTTT. The encoded protein is CASSEDGQGRSPLHF.

V is TRBV2 and J is TRBJ2-7, with no clear D. Trimming took off 8 bases at V and 3 bases at J, with 11 bases between the two ends. The CDR3 is 12 amino acids. In germline, CDR1 is SNHLY, CDR2 FYNNEI. The DNA of the CDR3 is TGTGCCAGCTCCCCGAACAGCTACGAGCAGTACTTC. Its protein is CASSPNSYEQYF.

This sequence joins TRBV30 and TRBJ1-6; TRBD1 matches 7 bases. Germline V gives CDR1 GTSNPN, CDR2 SVGIG (reference sequence). CDR3 size: 15 residues. Trimming cost V 4 bases and J 4 bases; bases outside gene matches: 7. The CDR3 loop is CAWTVPGQYNSPLHF. The CDR3 coding sequence is TGTGCCTGGACTGTACCGGGACAGTATAATTCACCCCTCCACTTT.

V is TRBV7-6 and J is TRBJ1-6; 8 nucleotides agree with TRBD1. J lost 6 bases, V lost 4 bases, and 2 bases had no gene match. The CDR3 has 14 amino acids. From germline, CDR1 is SGHVS and CDR2 FNYEAQ. The CDR3 reads CASSSDRGNSPLHF. In nucleotides, the CDR3 is TGTGCCAGCAGCTCCGACAGGGGTAATTCACCCCTCCACTTT.

The CDR3 nucleotides read TGTGCCAGCAGCACAGGACGTACCTACGAGCAGTACTTC. Its protein is CASSTGRTYEQYF. This chain uses TRBV7-9 with TRBJ2-7; a weak D match, TRBD1 (5 bases). V was pared by 5 bases and J by 2 bases, with 10 bases between. Per germline, CDR1 SEHNR and CDR2 FQNEAQ (reference sequence). CDR3 length equals 13 residues. The full variable domain, in which reference TRBV7-9 and TRBJ2-7 provide the parts outside the CDR3, is DTGVSQNPRHKITKRGQNVTFRCDPISEHNRLYWYRQTLGQGPEFLTYFQNEAQLEKSRLLSDRFSAERPKGSFSTLEIQRTEQGDSAMYLCASSTGRTYEQYFGPGTRLTVT.

The V call is TRBV7-9, the J call TRBJ2-2; D might be TRBD1 (6 bases). Deletions cut 5 bases from V and 6 bases from J, with 16 bases between. The CDR3 extends over 15 amino acids. Germline loops: CDR1 SEHNR, CDR2 FQNEAQ (reference sequence). The CDR3 DNA sequence: TGTGCCAGCAGCCTCCGAGGGGGATTTGCCGGGGAGCTGTTTTTT. Residues: CASSLRGGFAGELFF.

The chain has TRBV15 and TRBJ2-1; D unclear. The CDR3 runs 14 residues. CDR1 and CDR2 from the germline V gene are LNHNV and YYDKDF (reference sequence). Trimming left V 5 bases short and J 5 bases short, with 13 bases between. CDR3 nucleotide sequence: TGTGCCACCAGCCCCAGTCGCATACACAATGAGCAGTTCTTC. Translating gives CATSPSRIHNEQFF.

The gene calls are TRBV6-5 and TRBJ1-3; 9 bases are shared with TRBD1. The CDR3 spans 16 residues. V trimming: 6 bases; J trimming: 0 bases; junction bases outside the gene matches: 6. Per germline, CDR1 MNHEY and CDR2 SVGAGI. The CDR3: CASSYGQGNSGNTIYF. As DNA, the CDR3 is TGTGCCAGCAGCTACGGACAGGGGAACTCTGGAAACACCATATATTTT.

The genes are TRBV28 and TRBJ2-7; possible D gene TRBD1, 5 bases. V shed 2 bases and J shed 0 bases, with 8 bases lying between them. Germline V gives CDR1 MDHEN, CDR2 SYDVKM. The CDR3 extends over 14 amino acids. The CDR3 region is CASSLAGYSYEQYF. Here the CDR3 DNA reads TGTGCCAGCAGTTTAGCAGGGTACTCCTACGAGCAGTACTTC.

This rearrangement joins TRBV19 to TRBJ1-2; no clear D gene. This CDR3 region has 15 residues. Germline CDR1 LNHDA, CDR2 SQIVND (reference sequence). V was pared by 5 bases and J by 0 bases, with 13 bases between. CDR3 loop: CASSSSGIPNYGYTF. The CDR3 bases are TGTGCCAGTAGTTCCTCGGGGATTCCTAACTATGGCTACACCTTC.

The chain recombines TRBV18 with TRBJ2-2; the D is unclear. The V gene's germline CDR1 is KGHSH and CDR2 LQKENI. V lost 1 base, J lost 2 bases, and 11 bases lay in between. The CDR3 totals 16 residues. CDR3 nucleotide sequence: TGTGCCAGCTCACCACACTCACCTCCCAACACCGGGGAGCTGTTTTTT. As protein: CASSPHSPPNTGELFF.

In this sample, this clone turned up once. The CDR3 DNA is TGTGCCAGCAGCGAAACACAGGGTGGCGAGCAGTACTTC. Amino acid sequence: CASSETQGGEQYF. The V and J genes are TRBV9 and TRBJ2-7; weak D call: TRBD1 (6 bases). The CDR3 has 13 amino acids. The germline CDR1 and CDR2 sequences are SGDLS and YYNGEE. The V and J ends lost 3 bases and 6 bases respectively, with 13 bases between them.

V is TRBV11-2 and J is TRBJ2-2; D is perhaps TRBD1 (5 bases). The CDR3 length is 15 residues. Deletions cut 6 bases from V and 0 bases from J, with 11 bases between. The germline gives CDR1 SGHAT, CDR2 FQNNGV. CDR3 protein: CASRIDRTNTGELFF. The CDR3 coding sequence is TGTGCCAGCAGGATTGACAGAACGAACACCGGGGAGCTGTTTTTT.

The chain employs TRBV29-1 and TRBJ1-1; no reliable D call. CDR1 is SQVTM and CDR2 is ANQGSEA in the germline V gene. The ends were cut back, 7 bases at V and 1 base at J, with 16 bases in the middle. This CDR3 is 14 amino acids long. CDR3 loop: CSASTDLPNTEAFF. CDR3 nucleotides: TGCAGCGCCTCGACTGATCTACCGAACACTGAAGCTTTCTTT.

The V call is TRBV19, the J call TRBJ2-1; the D is unclear. CDR1 LNHDA and CDR2 SQIVND come from the germline V gene (reference sequence). This CDR3 comprises 13 residues. V lost 7 bases and J lost 0, with 7 bases in between. The CDR3 DNA is TGTGCCAGTAAGCCCTTCTCCTACAATGAGCAGTTCTTC. This encodes CASKPFSYNEQFF. The variable domain in full, with the rest retrieved from reference TRBV19 and TRBJ2-1, is DGGITQSPKYLFRKEGQNVTLSCEQNLNHDAMYWYRQDPGQGLRLIYYSQIVNDFQKGDIAEGYSVSREKKESFPLTVTSAQKNPTAFYLCASKPFSYNEQFFGPGTRLTVL.

This clone is a singleton in its sample. The J gene is TRBJ1-6, the V gene TRBV6-6, with TRBD1 matching 8 bases. From germline, CDR1 is MNHNY and CDR2 SVGAGI (reference sequence). The junction had 3 bases not matched to a gene; V was cut back by 5 bases and J by 6 bases. The CDR3 has 14 residues. The CDR3 nucleotides read TGTGCCAGCAGTCAGGGGGCTGGTAATTCACCCCTCCACTTT. Protein product: CASSQGAGNSPLHF.

The chain is built from TRBV2 and TRBJ1-2; TRBD1 is a possible D gene (6 bases). The V end lost 6 bases, the J end lost 0 bases, and 20 bases lay between the germline ends. The CDR3 has 17 residues. Per germline, CDR1 SNHLY and CDR2 FYNNEI. CDR3 bases: TGTGCCAGCAGACCCGGTAGGGGGATGGGGTCTAACTATGGCTACACCTTC. Residues: CASRPGRGMGSNYGYTF.

The chain uses TRBV6-2 or TRBV6-3 and TRBJ2-1; TRBD1 matches 10 bases. This CDR3 is 17 amino acids long. CDR1 is MNHEY, CDR2 SVGEGT, per germline. The junction had 7 bases not matched to a gene; V was cut back by 0 bases and J by 5 bases. CDR3: CASSYSHRDRGHNEQFF. The CDR3 DNA sequence: TGTGCCAGCAGTTACTCGCACCGGGACAGGGGACACAATGAGCAGTTCTTC.

This sequence joins TRBV7-8 and TRBJ2-4, with 10 nucleotides matching TRBD1. Looked up from germline, CDR1 is SGHVS and CDR2 is FQNEAQ. The ends lost 5 bases at V and 3 bases at J; junction bases unmatched: 10. This CDR3 spans 17 amino acids. The chain's CDR3 is CASSRRTGGYNKNIQYF. As DNA, the CDR3 is TGTGCCAGCAGCCGCCGGACAGGGGGTTACAACAAAAACATTCAGTACTTC.

The genes are TRBV28 and TRBJ1-2, with 8 bases matching TRBD1. The junction had 10 bases not matched to a gene; V was cut back by 5 bases and J by 8 bases. CDR1 MDHEN and CDR2 SYDVKM come from the germline V gene. The CDR3 has 14 amino acids. In DNA form, the CDR3 reads TGTGCCAGCAGTCCGGGTCAGGGGGCGGAGGGCTACACCTTC. Translating gives CASSPGQGAEGYTF.

The chain has TRBV28 and TRBJ1-4, with 7 positions matching TRBD1. CDR3 length equals 14 residues. Germline V gives CDR1 MDHEN, CDR2 SYDVKM. Trimming took 4 bases from V and 7 from J; bases not matched to a gene: 6. The CDR3 is CASSSGGFGEKLFF. CDR3 DNA: TGTGCCAGCAGTTCAGGGGGGTTTGGTGAAAAACTGTTTTTT.

The J gene is TRBJ1-1, the V gene TRBV11-2; D not certain. Between the trimmed V and J ends, which lost 3 bases and 1 base, there was a span of 6 bases. The CDR3 totals 13 residues. The germline V gene encodes CDR1 SGHAT and CDR2 FQNNGV. As DNA, the CDR3 is TGTGCCAGCAGCTTTCATAGGAACACTGAAGCTTTCTTT. Residues: CASSFHRNTEAFF.